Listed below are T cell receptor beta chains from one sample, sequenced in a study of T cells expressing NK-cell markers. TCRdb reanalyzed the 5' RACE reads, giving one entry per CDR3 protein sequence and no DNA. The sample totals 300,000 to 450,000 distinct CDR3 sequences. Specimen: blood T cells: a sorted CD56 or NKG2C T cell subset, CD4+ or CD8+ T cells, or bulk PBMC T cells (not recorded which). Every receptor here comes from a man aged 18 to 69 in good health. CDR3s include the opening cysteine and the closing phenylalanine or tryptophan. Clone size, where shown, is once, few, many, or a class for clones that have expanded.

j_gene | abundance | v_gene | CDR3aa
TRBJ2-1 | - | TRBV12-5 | CASGFGRINNEQFF
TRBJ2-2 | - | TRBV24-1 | CATSDFRQGRITGELFF
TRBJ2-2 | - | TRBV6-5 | CASSIDSVSGELFF
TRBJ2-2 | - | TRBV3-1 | CASSPGQTRTGELFF
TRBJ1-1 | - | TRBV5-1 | CASSLRTGGLSEAFF
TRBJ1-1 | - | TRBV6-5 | CASSTGALNTEAFF
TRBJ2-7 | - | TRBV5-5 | CASSFTRQGEQYF
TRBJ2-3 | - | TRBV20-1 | CSATTPGHTDTQYF
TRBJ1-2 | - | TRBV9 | CASSPRQGVAYGYTF
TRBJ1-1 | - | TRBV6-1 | CASSGWTGNTEAFF
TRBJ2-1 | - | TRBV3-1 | CASSSPGGEQFF
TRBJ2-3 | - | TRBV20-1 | CSAISLGAADTQYF
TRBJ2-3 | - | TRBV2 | CASRTGTTDTQYF
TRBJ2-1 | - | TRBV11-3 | CASSQQYSNNEQFF
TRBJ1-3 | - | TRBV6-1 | CASSEGPSSGNTIYF
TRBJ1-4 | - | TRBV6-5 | CASSYQHREKLFF
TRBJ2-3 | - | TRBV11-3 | CASSEGGLPTTDTQYF
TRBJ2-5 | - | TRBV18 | CASSPSLTFQETQYF
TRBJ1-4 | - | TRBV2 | CASSEGALLSREKLFF
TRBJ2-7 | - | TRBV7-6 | CASSRDRGSNEQYF
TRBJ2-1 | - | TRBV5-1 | CASSLIGTSDEQFF
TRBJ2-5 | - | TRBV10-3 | CAINRNPQETQYF
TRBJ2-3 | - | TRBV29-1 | CSSRGGAGDTQYF
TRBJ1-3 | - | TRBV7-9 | CASSFGTQGNTIYF
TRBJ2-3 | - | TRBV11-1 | CASSGGGLAEITDTQYF
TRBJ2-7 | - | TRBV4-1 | CASSQDVDRGEQYF
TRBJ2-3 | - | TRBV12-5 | CATLSGQKGYADTQYF
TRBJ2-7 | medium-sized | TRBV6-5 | CASSYSTSSEQYF
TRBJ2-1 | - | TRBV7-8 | CASSGARNEQFF
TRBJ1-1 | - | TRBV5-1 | CASSPGGTGVNTEAFF
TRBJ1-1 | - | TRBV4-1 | CASSQVDSYTEAFF